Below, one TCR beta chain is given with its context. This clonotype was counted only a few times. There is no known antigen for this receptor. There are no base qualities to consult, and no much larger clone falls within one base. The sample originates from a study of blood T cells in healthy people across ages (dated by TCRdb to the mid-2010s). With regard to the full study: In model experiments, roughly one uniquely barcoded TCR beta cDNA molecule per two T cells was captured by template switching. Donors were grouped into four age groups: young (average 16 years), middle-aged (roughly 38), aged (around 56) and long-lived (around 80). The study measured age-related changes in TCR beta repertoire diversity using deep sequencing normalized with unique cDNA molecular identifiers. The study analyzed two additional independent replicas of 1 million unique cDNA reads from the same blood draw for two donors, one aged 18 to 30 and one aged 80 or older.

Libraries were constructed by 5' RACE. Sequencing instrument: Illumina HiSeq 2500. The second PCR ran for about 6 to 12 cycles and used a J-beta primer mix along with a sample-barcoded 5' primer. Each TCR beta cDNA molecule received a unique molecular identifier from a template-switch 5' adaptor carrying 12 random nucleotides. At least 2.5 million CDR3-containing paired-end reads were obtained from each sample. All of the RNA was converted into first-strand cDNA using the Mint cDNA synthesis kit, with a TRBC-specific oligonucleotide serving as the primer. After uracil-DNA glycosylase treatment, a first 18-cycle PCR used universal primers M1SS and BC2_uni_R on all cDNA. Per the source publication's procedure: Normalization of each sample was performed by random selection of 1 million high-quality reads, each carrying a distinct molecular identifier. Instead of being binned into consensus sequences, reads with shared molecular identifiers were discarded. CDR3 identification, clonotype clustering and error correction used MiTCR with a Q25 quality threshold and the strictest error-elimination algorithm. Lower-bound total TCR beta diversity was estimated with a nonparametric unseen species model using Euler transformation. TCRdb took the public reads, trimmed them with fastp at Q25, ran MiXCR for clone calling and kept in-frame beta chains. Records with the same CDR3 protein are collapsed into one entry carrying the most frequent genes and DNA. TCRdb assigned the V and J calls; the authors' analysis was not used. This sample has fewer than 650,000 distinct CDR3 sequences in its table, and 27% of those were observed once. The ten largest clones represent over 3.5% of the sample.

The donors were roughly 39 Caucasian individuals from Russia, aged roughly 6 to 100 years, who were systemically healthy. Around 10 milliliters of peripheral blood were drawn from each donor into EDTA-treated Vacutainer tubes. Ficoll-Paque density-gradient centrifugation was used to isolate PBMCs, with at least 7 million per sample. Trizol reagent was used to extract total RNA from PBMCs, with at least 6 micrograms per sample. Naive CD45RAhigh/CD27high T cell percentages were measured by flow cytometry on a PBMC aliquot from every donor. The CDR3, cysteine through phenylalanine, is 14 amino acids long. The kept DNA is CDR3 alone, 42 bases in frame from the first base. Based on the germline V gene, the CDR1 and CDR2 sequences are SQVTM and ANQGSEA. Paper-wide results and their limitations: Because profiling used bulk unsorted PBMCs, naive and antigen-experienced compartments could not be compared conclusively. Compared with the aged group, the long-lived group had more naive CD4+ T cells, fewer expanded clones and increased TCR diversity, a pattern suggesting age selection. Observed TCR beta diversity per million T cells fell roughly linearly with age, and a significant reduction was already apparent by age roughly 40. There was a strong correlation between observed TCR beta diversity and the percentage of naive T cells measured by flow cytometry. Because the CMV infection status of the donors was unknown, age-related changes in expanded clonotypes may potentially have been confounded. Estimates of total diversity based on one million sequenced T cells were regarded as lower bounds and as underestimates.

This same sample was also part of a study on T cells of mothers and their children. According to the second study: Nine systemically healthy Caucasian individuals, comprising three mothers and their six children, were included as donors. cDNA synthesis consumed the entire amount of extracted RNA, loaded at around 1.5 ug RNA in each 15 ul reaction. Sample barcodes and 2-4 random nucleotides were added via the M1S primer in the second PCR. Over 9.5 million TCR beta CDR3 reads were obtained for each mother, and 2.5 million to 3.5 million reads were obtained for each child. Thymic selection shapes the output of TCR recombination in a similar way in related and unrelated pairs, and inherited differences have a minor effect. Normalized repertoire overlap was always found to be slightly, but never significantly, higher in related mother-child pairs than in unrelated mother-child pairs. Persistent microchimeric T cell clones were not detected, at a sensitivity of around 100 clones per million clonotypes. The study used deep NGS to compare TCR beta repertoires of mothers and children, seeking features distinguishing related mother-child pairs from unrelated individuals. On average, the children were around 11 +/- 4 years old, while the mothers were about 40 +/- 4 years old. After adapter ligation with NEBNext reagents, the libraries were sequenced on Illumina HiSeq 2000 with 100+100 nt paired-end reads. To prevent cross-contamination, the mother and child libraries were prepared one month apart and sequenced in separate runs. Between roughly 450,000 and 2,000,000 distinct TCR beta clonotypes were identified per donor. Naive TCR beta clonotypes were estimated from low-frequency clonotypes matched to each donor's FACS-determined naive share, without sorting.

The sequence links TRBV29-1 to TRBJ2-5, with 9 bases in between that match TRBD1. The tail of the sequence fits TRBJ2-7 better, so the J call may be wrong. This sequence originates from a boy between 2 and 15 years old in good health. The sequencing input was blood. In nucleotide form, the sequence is TGCAGCGTTGAAGAGGCCGGGACAGGGTTCGAGCAGTACTTC. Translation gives CSVEEAGTGFEQYF.